This TCR beta chain was captured by sequencing in a study of blood T cell repertoires in COVID-19. Turning to the study itself: Sites across the United States, Italy and Spain contributed samples from acute and convalescent COVID-19. Sources were T cells, B-cell-depleted T cells, or PBMCs; the material itself was cDNA or gDNA.

Per germline, CDR1 MNHEY and CDR2 SVGAGI. The CDR3 is made up of 16 amino acids. V dropped 2 bases and J dropped 7 bases, with 17 bases sitting between them. Original data processing: Amplified reference gene primers provided the basis for estimating nucleated cell counts. Data came from immunoSEQ multiplex PCR; TCRdb stores just in-frame clones and leaves some out. The DNA was the basis for D and trimming; V, J and clone size are from that table. The data contain about 120,000 clones, about 83% of them seen just once; the ten biggest clones take up more than 2%. The sequence came from a woman aged 45-59 years with acute or convalescent COVID-19. The gene calls are TRBV6-5 and TRBJ1-4; D unresolved. The sample consisted of peripheral blood. CDR3 sequence reads: CASSYGSQLGSEKLFF. The CDR3 DNA follows: TGTGCCAGCAGTTACGGGTCGCAGTTGGGGAGTGAAAAACTGTTTTTT.